The 24 T cell receptor beta chains in this list originate from one sample, sequenced in a study of molecular identifiers for immune sequencing clone quantification. TCRdb ran MiXCR on the PCR reads and lists one entry per CDR3 protein. Altogether about 97,000 distinct CDR3 sequences are present, under 40% being singletons, with the ten largest covering roughly 10%. The sample was naive CD8+ T cells from blood, with Jurkat cell RNA spiked in. The subset here: FACS-sorted CD8+CD4-CCR7+CD45RA+ naive T cells. The receptors originated from a human donor in good health. Some libraries in this study had Jurkat cell RNA spiked in.

As for this clonotype: This likely comes from a read error, as the CDR3 has no conserved phenylalanine or tryptophan at its end. V is TRBV15 and J is TRBJ2-1; no reliable D call. CDR1 LNHNV and CDR2 YYDKDF come from the germline V gene (reference sequence). V was trimmed by 4 bases and J by 9 bases, leaving 10 bases between them. This CDR3 is 12 amino acids long. CDR3 sequence reads: CATSTIHPEQFV. DNA for the CDR3: TGTGCCACCAGCACCATCCACCCTGAGCAGTTCGTC.

This clonotype occurred a few times. This chain uses TRBV12-3 or TRBV12-4 with TRBJ2-2, with 10 positions matching TRBD2. The CDR3 has 19 amino acids. Losses at the gene ends were 6 bases for V and 0 bases for J; bases not matched to a gene: 13. The CDR3 sequence is CASRPGTSVTSPNTGELFF. DNA for the CDR3: TGTGCCAGCAGACCCGGGACTAGCGTCACTTCCCCGAACACCGGGGAGCTGTTTTTT.

There are a few counts of this clonotype. The DNA of the CDR3 is TGTGCCGTCTTGCCGCCCTATAATTCACCCCTCCACTTT. Protein product: CAVLPPYNSPLHF. V gene TRBV28 combines with J gene TRBJ1-6; D not resolved. Germline V gene data show CDR1 as MDHEN and CDR2 as SYDVKM. With 11 bases removed from V and 2 bases from J, the gap between germline ends came to 10 bases. There are 13 residues in the CDR3.

This clonotype has just a few counts. The chain joins TRBV7-2 to TRBJ2-3; D may be TRBD2 (5 bases). CDR1 is SGHTA, CDR2 FQGNSA, per germline. This CDR3 region has 14 residues. Deletions cut 4 bases from V and 3 bases from J, with 11 bases between. CDR3 sequence: CASSYGRGTDTQYF. The DNA for the CDR3 is TGTGCCAGCAGCTATGGACGGGGTACAGATACGCAGTATTTT.

As for this clonotype: A read error is possible here, since a much larger clone lies one base away. The rearrangement uses TRBV13 and TRBJ1-1, with no clear D. Looked up from germline, CDR1 is PRHDT and CDR2 is FYEKMQ (reference sequence). The CDR3 loop spans 12 amino acids. In DNA, the CDR3 is TGTGCCAGCAGCGCTTCAAACACTGAAGCTTACTTT. Amino acids: CASSASNTEAYF.

A remark on this clonotype: A much larger clone sits a single nucleotide away, making a read error possible. The CDR3 carries no conserved terminal phenylalanine or tryptophan, so it likely arises from a read error. The chain links TRBV28 to TRBJ2-5; 15 nucleotides agree with TRBD2. Losses at the gene ends were 5 bases for V and 4 bases for J; bases not matched to a gene: 11. The V gene's germline CDR1 is MDHEN and CDR2 SYDVKM. The CDR3 contains 18 residues. CDR3 nucleotide sequence: TGTGCCAGCAGTAACCCCCGGACTAGCGGGAGGGCCTCAGAGACCCAGTACATC. Amino acids: CASSNPRTSGRASETQYI.

A remark on this clonotype: A much larger clone lies a single base off, so this may be a read error. The chain employs TRBV2 and TRBJ2-1; D is unresolved. The CDR3 extends over 15 amino acids. CDR1 SNHLY and CDR2 FYNNEI come from the germline V gene. The CDR3 loop reads CASGEEPSSYNEQFF. The CDR3 region has the DNA TGTGCCAGCGGTGAAGAACCTAGCTCCTACAATGAGCAGTTCTTC.

The J gene is TRBJ2-3, the V gene TRBV20-1; 11 bases align to TRBD1. The CDR3 contains 18 residues. The germline V gene encodes CDR1 DFQATT and CDR2 SNEGSKA (reference sequence). Losses at the gene ends were 3 bases for V and 4 bases for J; bases not matched to a gene: 15. CDR3 sequence: CSASGGPGQGVSADTQYF. CDR3 DNA sequence: TGCAGTGCTAGCGGTGGTCCGGGACAGGGGGTTAGCGCAGATACGCAGTATTTT.

This clonotype turned up a few times. V is TRBV12-3 or TRBV12-4 and J is TRBJ2-7; D is uncertain. V shed 0 bases and J shed 2 bases, with 2 bases lying between them. The CDR3 length is 12 residues. The CDR3 sequence: CASSLATYEQYF. In DNA, the CDR3 is TGTGCCAGCAGTTTAGCGACCTACGAGCAGTACTTC.

On this clonotype: Given the absence of the conserved phenylalanine or tryptophan at the CDR3 end, a read error is likely. The rearrangement links TRBV12-3 or TRBV12-4 to TRBJ2-7; the match to TRBD2 covers 9 bases. This CDR3 is 15 amino acids long. Unmatched junction bases numbered 10, after V lost 3 bases and J lost 7 bases. Here the CDR3 reads CASSFGAGGRREQYY. The CDR3 DNA sequence: TGTGCCAGCAGTTTCGGCGCGGGAGGGCGGAGGGAGCAGTACTAC.

Regarding this clonotype: A single base separates this from a much larger clone, so it may be a read error. This rearrangement joins TRBV28 to TRBJ2-7, with TRBD1 matching 9 bases. In germline, CDR1 is MDHEN, CDR2 SYDVKM. The CDR3 extends over 17 amino acids. Trimming cost V 5 bases and J 7 bases; bases outside gene matches: 18. For the CDR3, the DNA is TGTGCCAGCAGTCCCGAGACAGGGGGGAGGCCCTTAGGGGAGCAGTACTTC. It specifies CASSPETGGRPLGEQYF.

The table lists this clonotype with a few counts. The chain has TRBV5-4 and TRBJ2-7; 10 nucleotides match TRBD2. Germline V CDR1 and CDR2: SGHNT, YYREEE (reference sequence). CDR3 length equals 16 residues. V was pared by 1 base and J by 5 bases, with 9 bases of the junction left unmatched. For the CDR3, the DNA is TGTGCCAGCAGCTTGCAGGGGACTAGCGTTCCCCACGAGCAGTACTTC. Translated: CASSLQGTSVPHEQYF.

As to this clonotype: A junction boundary mismatches the germline segment, possibly from a read error. The chain employs TRBV28 and TRBJ1-5, with D maybe TRBD1 (6 bases). CDR3 size: 15 residues. Germline lookup yields CDR1 MDHEN and CDR2 SYDVKM. Here the CDR3 DNA reads TGTGCCTGCAGTCCGCTGGGGGGGGCAGCTCAGCCCCAGCATTTT. Residues: CACSPLGGAAQPQHF.

With regard to this clonotype: In this CDR3 the conserved last residue, phenylalanine or tryptophan, is missing, so a read error is likely. The chain joins TRBV14 to TRBJ2-3; TRBD2 matches 16 bases. V gave up 4 bases and J gave up 5 bases; unmatched junction bases: 6. The length of the CDR3 is 17 residues. CDR1 and CDR2 (germline): SGHDN, FVKESK. CDR3 sequence: CASSPGLAGGPGDTQYL. The CDR3 region has the DNA TGTGCCAGCAGCCCGGGACTAGCGGGAGGGCCTGGAGATACGCAGTATTTA.

This clonotype was picked up many times. The chain combines TRBV7-6 with TRBJ2-1, with D unresolved. Per germline, CDR1 SGHVS and CDR2 FNYEAQ. Trimming removed 2 bases at V and 5 bases at J, with 7 bases between. The CDR3 length is 13 residues. In DNA, the CDR3 is TGTGCCAGCAGCTTAATGGGTAACAATGAGCAGTTCTTC. Amino acid sequence: CASSLMGNNEQFF.

This rearrangement joins TRBV7-2 to TRBJ1-2; TRBD1 agrees at 7 bases. Germline V CDR1 and CDR2: SGHTA, FQGNSA. CDR3 length: 13 residues. J gave up 4 bases and V 4 bases, and 3 bases lay outside the gene matches. CDR3 DNA: TGTGCCAGCAGCTCGACAGGGATCTATGGCTACACCTTC. It translates to CASSSTGIYGYTF.

The sample holds one count of this clonotype. A single base separates this from a much larger clone, so it may be a read error. The V gene is TRBV3-1, the J gene TRBJ1-5; 10 bases fit TRBD1. CDR1 is LGHDT and CDR2 is YNNKEL in the germline V gene (reference sequence). The V segment lost 8 bases and the J segment 7 bases; nucleotides outside the gene matches: 8. CDR3 length: 14 residues. The CDR3 reads CASCRDRGMQPQHF. CDR3 in DNA: TGTGCCAGCTGCCGGGACAGGGGTATGCAGCCCCAGCATTTT.

This clonotype was found many times. V is TRBV7-9 and J is TRBJ1-2, with D tentatively TRBD1 (5 bases). From germline, CDR1 is SEHNR and CDR2 FQNEAQ (reference sequence). The ends were cut back, 5 bases at V and 0 bases at J, with 16 bases in the middle. The CDR3 runs 16 residues. The DNA of the CDR3 is TGTGCCAGCAGCCCCCTTCGACAGTATTCTAACTATGGCTACACCTTC. Translating gives CASSPLRQYSNYGYTF.

This clonotype was seen more than once but under ten times. V is TRBV4-3 and J is TRBJ2-3; no clear D gene. The V end lost 0 bases, the J end lost 4 bases, and 14 bases lay between the germline ends. Per the germline V gene, CDR1 is LGHNA and CDR2 is YSLEER. The CDR3 is made up of 16 amino acids. The CDR3 coding sequence is TGCGCCAGCAGCCAAGATGTGATGCAGAGCGCAGATACGCAGTATTTT. Its translation: CASSQDVMQSADTQYF.

The rearrangement uses TRBV7-3 and TRBJ2-3, with D maybe TRBD2 (6 bases). Trimming shortened V by 1 base and J by 4 bases, and 12 bases separated the two germline ends. The CDR3 loop spans 15 amino acids. The germline CDR1 and CDR2 sequences are SGHTA and FQGTGA. The CDR3 region has the DNA TGTGCCAGCAGCTTAATGGGAGGCTACTCAGATACGCAGTATTTT. It codes for CASSLMGGYSDTQYF.

Comments on this clonotype: Because the CDR3 is missing its conserved closing phenylalanine or tryptophan, this is likely a read error. CDR3 in DNA: TGTGCCAGCAGCCCACAGCCCCCCGCCTCAGCTACGCAGTATTAT. Translation: CASSPQPPASATQYY. The chain links TRBV7-8 to TRBJ2-3; D gene unclear. This CDR3 spans 15 amino acids. V lost 5 bases and J 8 bases, leaving 20 bases between the germline ends. CDR1 is SGHVS, CDR2 FQNEAQ, per germline.

This clonotype occurred a few times. This sequence joins TRBV29-1 and TRBJ2-7; TRBD1 agrees at 10 bases. The V segment lost 7 bases and the J segment 1 base; nucleotides outside the gene matches: 7. The CDR3 contains 14 residues. Germline values: CDR1 SQVTM, CDR2 ANQGSEA. The CDR3 sequence: CSALEGQGSYEQYF. CDR3 DNA sequence: TGCAGCGCCCTCGAGGGACAGGGGTCCTACGAGCAGTACTTC.

A note on this clonotype: This may be a read error: a much more frequent sequence differs by one nucleotide. This chain connects TRBV29-1 to TRBJ2-7; 9 nucleotides match TRBD2. CDR1 and CDR2 from the germline V gene are SQVTM and ANQGSEA. V was clipped by 7 bases and J by 3 bases; unmatched bases: 7. The CDR3 sequence is 13 residues long. Here the CDR3 DNA reads TGCAGCGATCGGTTTAGCGGGAGCTACGAGCAGTACTTC. Translated: CSDRFSGSYEQYF.

This clonotype was seen more than once but under ten times. The V call is TRBV7-9, the J call TRBJ2-7, with TRBD2 matching 13 bases. Per germline, CDR1 SEHNR and CDR2 FQNEAQ (reference sequence). The CDR3 runs to 15 residues. Germline trimming cut 5 bases from V and 2 bases from J; bases unmatched to any gene: 3. The CDR3 loop is CASSDGLAGAYEQYF. Written as DNA, the CDR3 is TGTGCCAGCAGCGACGGACTAGCGGGAGCCTACGAGCAGTACTTC. The full variable domain, completed using reference TRBV7-9 and TRBJ2-7, is DTGVSQNPRHKITKRGQNVTFRCDPISEHNRLYWYRQTLGQGPEFLTYFQNEAQLEKSRLLSDRFSAERPKGSFSTLEIQRTEQGDSAMYLCASSDGLAGAYEQYFGPGTRLTVT.